Each of the 27 T cell receptor beta chains below was sequenced from the same sample in a study of T cell repertoires in cytomegalovirus infection. No cognate antigen is known for these TCRs. TCRdb ran MiXCR on the reads and lists one entry per CDR3 protein. This table has more than 30,000 distinct CDR3 sequences, 52% appearing once. Material: CD8+ T cells from cultured PBMCs, obtained from culture after CMV antigen stimulation. The receptor source for this set is a human donor in good health (CMV status not recorded). Some clones in this sample may be carry-over from other donors' samples.

This clonotype was observed a single time. This rearrangement joins TRBV27 to TRBJ1-1, with 10 bases aligning to TRBD1. CDR3 size: 13 residues. Germline trimming cut 4 bases from V and 6 bases from J; bases unmatched to any gene: 2. Germline V gene data show CDR1 as MNHEY and CDR2 as SMNVEV (reference sequence). CDR3: CASSYGQGAEAFF. The CDR3 DNA sequence: TGTGCCAGCAGTTACGGACAGGGGGCTGAAGCTTTCTTT.

This chain connects TRBV6-1 to TRBJ2-7; the match to TRBD2 covers 10 bases. Germline V gene data show CDR1 as MNHNS and CDR2 as SASEGT. The ends lost 6 bases at V and 3 bases at J; junction bases unmatched: 11. The CDR3 is 16 amino acids. This CDR3 reads CASSTFGTSVYYEQYF. In nucleotides, the CDR3 is TGTGCCAGCAGCACCTTTGGGACTAGCGTATACTACGAGCAGTACTTC.

The genes are TRBV7-2 and TRBJ2-1, with 7 bases identical to TRBD1. The CDR3 has 15 amino acids. Trimming removed 7 bases from V and 3 bases from J; junction bases left unmatched: 9. CDR1 and CDR2 (germline): SGHTA, FQGNSA. Here the CDR3 DNA reads TGTGCCAGCAACGATCGACAGGGCGTCTACAATGAGCAGTTCTTC. Translated: CASNDRQGVYNEQFF.

The rearrangement links TRBV2 to TRBJ2-7; TRBD2 matches 11 bases. V lost 8 bases and J lost 4; bases outside the gene matches: 4. The CDR3 spans 13 residues. From germline, CDR1 is SNHLY and CDR2 FYNNEI. The CDR3 region is CASASGGLYEQYF. The CDR3 region has the DNA TGTGCCAGCGCTAGCGGGGGGCTATACGAGCAGTACTTC.

The chain is built from TRBV12-3 or TRBV12-4 and TRBJ2-3; TRBD2 matches 9 bases. The CDR3 has 16 amino acids. J gave up 4 bases and V 2 bases, and 7 bases lay outside the gene matches. The DNA of the CDR3 is TGTGCCAGCAGTTTACGAGCGGGGGGTTTCTCAGATACGCAGTATTTT. Translating it yields CASSLRAGGFSDTQYF.

The chain uses TRBV20-1 and TRBJ1-2, with D possibly being TRBD1 (5 bases). The germline V gene has CDR1 DFQATT and CDR2 SNEGSKA (reference sequence). The CDR3 length is 11 residues. V lost 1 base and J lost 8, with 8 bases in between. The DNA of the CDR3 is TGCAGTGCTAGAGCGGGACTGGGCTACACCTTC. Its protein is CSARAGLGYTF.

The gene calls are TRBV12-3 or TRBV12-4 and TRBJ1-6; the match to TRBD1 covers 8 bases. Losses at the gene ends were 2 bases for V and 10 bases for J; bases not matched to a gene: 4. This CDR3 is built from 14 residues. CDR3 DNA sequence: TGTGCCAGCAGTTTAAGACAGGGGCGGTCACCCCTCCACTTT. It translates to CASSLRQGRSPLHF.

This clonotype was detected ten times or more. V usage is TRBV12-3 or TRBV12-4 and J usage is TRBJ1-5, with 8 bases matching TRBD1. Trimming cost V 6 bases and J 1 base; bases outside gene matches: 2. The CDR3 sequence is 14 residues long. In DNA form, the CDR3 reads TGTGCCAGCAGGCAGGGGGCGAGCAATCAGCCCCAGCATTTT. Translating it yields CASRQGASNQPQHF.

J is TRBJ2-1 and V is TRBV7-2; 8 bases match TRBD2. The V gene's germline CDR1 is SGHTA and CDR2 FQGNSA. Germline trimming cut 5 bases from V and 10 bases from J; bases unmatched to any gene: 7. The CDR3 is 13 amino acids. The chain's CDR3 is CASSPPGRAEQFF. In DNA, the CDR3 is TGTGCCAGCAGCCCCCCCGGGAGGGCCGAGCAGTTCTTC.

The V gene is TRBV2, the J gene TRBJ2-7; 9 bases map to TRBD1. The CDR3 covers 14 residues. V lost 6 bases to trimming and J lost 2 bases; unmatched junction nucleotides: 5. In germline, CDR1 is SNHLY, CDR2 FYNNEI. The CDR3 sequence: CASRATGGAYEQYF. The CDR3 DNA reads as TGTGCCAGCAGGGCGACAGGGGGGGCCTACGAGCAGTACTTC.

The chain recombines TRBV7-2 with TRBJ2-2; D gene unclear. Trimming stripped 6 bases from V and 1 base from J, with 12 bases between. The CDR3 has 15 residues. Looked up from germline, CDR1 is SGHTA and CDR2 is FQGNSA. CDR3 sequence reads: CASSRGVRNTGELFF. The DNA of the CDR3 is TGTGCCAGCAGTAGAGGTGTCAGGAACACCGGGGAGCTGTTTTTT.

The rearrangement links TRBV12-3 or TRBV12-4 to TRBJ2-7, with a tentative D call TRBD1 (7 bases). The CDR3 contains 17 residues. Trimming removed 3 bases from V and 6 bases from J, with 24 bases in between. In DNA form, the CDR3 reads TGTGCCAGCAGTTTGGGGGCGGGACAGATAGGGATCTTCGAGCAGTACTTC. Residues: CASSLGAGQIGIFEQYF.

This chain uses TRBV29-1 with TRBJ2-7; 12 bases match TRBD2. CDR1 and CDR2 from the germline V gene are SQVTM and ANQGSEA. Germline trimming cut 3 bases from V and 3 bases from J; bases unmatched to any gene: 0. CDR3 length: 13 residues. The CDR3 sequence: CSVETSGSYEQYF. The CDR3 DNA is TGCAGCGTTGAGACTAGCGGGAGCTACGAGCAGTACTTC.

Only a few counts were recorded for this clonotype. This chain links TRBV7-6 with TRBJ2-7; possibly TRBD1 or TRBD2 for D (5 bases each). V shed 5 bases and J shed 2 bases, with 19 bases lying between them. Germline CDR1 and CDR2: SGHVS and FNYEAQ. This CDR3 region has 16 residues. CDR3 residues: CASSGGTVLSTYEQYF. The CDR3 coding sequence is TGTGCCAGCAGCGGTGGGACGGTCTTGAGCACCTACGAGCAGTACTTC.

The chain has TRBV7-9 and TRBJ1-1; 7 nucleotides align to TRBD1. CDR3 length equals 13 residues. V lost 8 bases and J lost 7; bases outside the gene matches: 10. The germline V gene encodes CDR1 SEHNR and CDR2 FQNEAQ (reference sequence). The CDR3 nucleotides read TGTGCCAGCCTTCCGGGACAGACCAATGAAGCTTTCTTT. Protein product: CASLPGQTNEAFF.

This clonotype was seen once. The CDR3 protein is CASSLGLAEAYEQYF. CDR3 DNA sequence: TGTGCCAGCAGCTTAGGGTTAGCGGAAGCCTACGAGCAGTACTTC. V usage is TRBV11-2 and J usage is TRBJ2-7; a possible D gene is TRBD2 (6 bases). V was cut by 1 base and J by 2 bases, with 12 bases left in between. The CDR3 is 15 amino acids. From germline, CDR1 is SGHAT and CDR2 FQNNGV.

The gene calls are TRBV6-2 or TRBV6-3 and TRBJ2-5, with 7 bases fitting TRBD2. Trimming cost V 6 bases and J 3 bases; bases outside gene matches: 7. Germline lookup yields CDR1 MNHEY and CDR2 SVGEGT. CDR3 length: 14 residues. The CDR3, as DNA: TGTGCCAGCAGCTCCGGGGGGATCGAAGAGACCCAGTACTTC. Translated, it gives CASSSGGIEETQYF.

This clonotype was counted a few times. The chain combines TRBV19 with TRBJ1-1; 8 nucleotides align to TRBD1. This CDR3 comprises 15 residues. Looked up from germline, CDR1 is LNHDA and CDR2 is SQIVND (reference sequence). V gave up 6 bases and J gave up 3 bases; unmatched junction bases: 9. The CDR3 loop is CASSWTGNLHTEAFF. In DNA, the CDR3 is TGTGCCAGTAGCTGGACAGGGAACTTGCACACTGAAGCTTTCTTT.

The chain carries TRBV3-1 and TRBJ1-1, with unresolved D. The germline gives CDR1 LGHDT, CDR2 YNNKEL (reference sequence). This CDR3 spans 13 amino acids. The V gene lost 4 bases and the J gene lost 5 bases, with 11 bases spanning the gap. The CDR3 sequence is CASSLFRGTEAFF. In nucleotides, the CDR3 is TGTGCCAGCAGCCTGTTCCGAGGGACTGAAGCTTTCTTT.

This sequence joins TRBV6-1 and TRBJ2-7; D is unresolved. Trimming cost V 2 bases and J 4 bases, with 6 bases left between them. The CDR3 loop spans 12 amino acids. Germline V CDR1 and CDR2: MNHNS, SASEGT. CDR3 DNA sequence: TGTGCCAGCAGTGAAAGGGAATACGAGCAGTACTTC. It specifies CASSEREYEQYF.

In this sample, this clonotype turned up once. CDR3 region: CASSLLGGRNQPQHF. The CDR3 coding sequence is TGTGCCAGCAGCCTATTGGGGGGACGCAATCAGCCCCAGCATTTT. The chain joins TRBV11-2 to TRBJ1-5; D may be TRBD1 (5 bases). The length of the CDR3 is 15 residues. The V end lost 5 bases, the J end lost 2 bases, and 13 bases lay between the germline ends. Germline V gives CDR1 SGHAT, CDR2 FQNNGV.

A few counts support this clonotype. CDR3 nucleotides: TGCAGTGCTAGAGTCAGGGTAGGAGGTCGAAATAATTCACCCCTCCACTTT. Residues: CSARVRVGGRNNSPLHF. The J gene is TRBJ1-6, the V gene TRBV20-1; maybe TRBD1 (5 bases). Germline lookup yields CDR1 DFQATT and CDR2 SNEGSKA (reference sequence). Trimming stripped 1 base from V and 5 bases from J, with 18 bases between. This CDR3 spans 17 amino acids.

The V and J genes are TRBV5-1 and TRBJ2-1; 7 nucleotides line up with TRBD2. Germline V gene lookup returns CDR1 SGHRS and CDR2 YFSETQ. This CDR3 is built from 15 residues. Trimming removed 3 bases from V and 8 bases from J; junction bases left unmatched: 11. CDR3 protein: CASSSLQSGTYEQFF. CDR3 in DNA: TGCGCCAGCAGCTCCCTCCAAAGCGGGACGTATGAGCAGTTCTTC.

The V and J genes are TRBV13 and TRBJ1-1; weak D call: TRBD1 (5 bases). Trimming shortened V by 5 bases and J by 2 bases, and 12 bases separated the two germline ends. The CDR3 length is 14 residues. The germline V gene encodes CDR1 PRHDT and CDR2 FYEKMQ (reference sequence). This CDR3 reads CASSPRGSNTEAFF. The CDR3 nucleotides read TGTGCCAGCAGCCCCCGGGGCAGTAACACTGAAGCTTTCTTT.

This chain uses TRBV7-2 with TRBJ1-5; D unresolved. Germline V gene lookup returns CDR1 SGHTA and CDR2 FQGNSA. This CDR3 comprises 13 residues. Trimming stripped 0 bases from V and 5 bases from J, with 5 bases between. The CDR3: CASSLALYQPQHF. Here the CDR3 DNA reads TGTGCCAGCAGCTTAGCGCTATATCAGCCCCAGCATTTT.

The sample holds a few counts of this clonotype. The CDR3 bases are TGTGCCAGCAGCACTAGCGGGCCTTCCTACGAGCAGTACTTC. It encodes CASSTSGPSYEQYF. The gene calls are TRBV28 and TRBJ2-7; 9 bases agree with TRBD2. The CDR3 is 14 residues long. Germline lookup yields CDR1 MDHEN and CDR2 SYDVKM. V was pared by 6 bases and J by 1 base, with 4 bases of the junction left unmatched.

The chain is built from TRBV7-6 and TRBJ2-1; 11 bases match TRBD2. CDR3 length equals 14 residues. Germline CDR1 reads SGHVS; CDR2 reads FNYEAQ. J lost 5 bases, V lost 6 bases, and 3 bases had no gene match. For the CDR3, the DNA is TGTGCCAGCAGTTCGGGACTAGCGGACAATGAGCAGTTCTTC. Protein: CASSSGLADNEQFF. Full variable domain (outside the CDR3, taken from reference TRBV7-6 and TRBJ2-1): GAGVSQSPRYKVTKRGQDVALRCDPISGHVSLYWYRQALGQGPEFLTYFNYEAQQDKSGLPNDRFSAERPEGSISTLTIQRTEQRDSAMYRCASSSGLADNEQFFGPGTRLTVL.